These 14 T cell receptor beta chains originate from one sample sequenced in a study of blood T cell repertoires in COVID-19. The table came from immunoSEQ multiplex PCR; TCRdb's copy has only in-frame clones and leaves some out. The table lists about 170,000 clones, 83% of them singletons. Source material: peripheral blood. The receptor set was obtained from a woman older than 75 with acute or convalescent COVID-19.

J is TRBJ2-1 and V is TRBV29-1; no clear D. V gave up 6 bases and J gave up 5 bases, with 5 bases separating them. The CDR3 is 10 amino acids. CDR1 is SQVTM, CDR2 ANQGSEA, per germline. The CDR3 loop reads CSVEDNEQFF. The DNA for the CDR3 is TGCAGCGTCGAGGACAATGAGCAGTTCTTC.

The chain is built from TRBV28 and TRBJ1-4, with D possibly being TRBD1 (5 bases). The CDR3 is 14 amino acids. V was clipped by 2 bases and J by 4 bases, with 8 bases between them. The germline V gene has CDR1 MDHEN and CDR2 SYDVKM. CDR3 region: CASSLGGGNEKLFF. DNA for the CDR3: TGTGCCAGCAGTTTAGGGGGGGGTAATGAAAAACTGTTTTTT.

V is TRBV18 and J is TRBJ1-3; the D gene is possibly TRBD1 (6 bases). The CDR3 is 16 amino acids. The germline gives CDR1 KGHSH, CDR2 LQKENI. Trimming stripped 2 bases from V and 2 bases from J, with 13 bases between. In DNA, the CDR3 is TGTGCCAGCTCACCAACGCCAGGGACAACTGGAAACACCATATATTTT. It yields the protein CASSPTPGTTGNTIYF.

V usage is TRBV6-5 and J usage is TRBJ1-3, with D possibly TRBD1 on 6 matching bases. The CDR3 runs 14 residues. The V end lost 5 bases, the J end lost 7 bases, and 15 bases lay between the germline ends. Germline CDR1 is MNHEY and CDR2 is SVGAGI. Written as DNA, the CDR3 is TGTGCCAGCAGTCATGAGGGGGTGGCGAACACCATATATTTT. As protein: CASSHEGVANTIYF.

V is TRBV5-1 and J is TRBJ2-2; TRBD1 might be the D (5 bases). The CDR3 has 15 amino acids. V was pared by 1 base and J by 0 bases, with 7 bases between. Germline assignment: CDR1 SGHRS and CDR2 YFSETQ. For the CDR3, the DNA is TGCGCCAGCAGCTTGTTAGGGGCGAACACCGGGGAGCTGTTTTTT. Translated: CASSLLGANTGELFF.

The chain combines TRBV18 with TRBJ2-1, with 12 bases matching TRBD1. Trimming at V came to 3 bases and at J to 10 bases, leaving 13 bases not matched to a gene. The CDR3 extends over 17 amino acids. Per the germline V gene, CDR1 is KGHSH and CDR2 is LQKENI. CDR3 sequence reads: CASSPLSGQGAHVEQFF. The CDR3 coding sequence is TGTGCCAGCTCACCTTTATCGGGACAGGGGGCACACGTGGAGCAGTTCTTC. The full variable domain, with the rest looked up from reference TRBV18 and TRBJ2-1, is NAGVMQNPRHLVRRRGQEARLRCSPMKGHSHVYWYRQLPEEGLKFMVYLQKENIIDESGMPKERFSAEFPKEGPSILRIQQVVRGDSAAYFCASSPLSGQGAHVEQFFGPGTRLTVL.

CDR3 region: CASSERVIADTQYF. DNA for the CDR3: TGTGCCAGCAGTGAGCGGGTGATCGCAGATACGCAGTATTTT. This chain links TRBV11-1 with TRBJ2-3, with D possibly being TRBD2 (6 bases). Germline-derived CDR1 and CDR2 are SGHAT and FQDESV (reference sequence). Trimming pared 6 bases from V and 4 bases from J, leaving 14 bases between. The CDR3 is 14 amino acids.

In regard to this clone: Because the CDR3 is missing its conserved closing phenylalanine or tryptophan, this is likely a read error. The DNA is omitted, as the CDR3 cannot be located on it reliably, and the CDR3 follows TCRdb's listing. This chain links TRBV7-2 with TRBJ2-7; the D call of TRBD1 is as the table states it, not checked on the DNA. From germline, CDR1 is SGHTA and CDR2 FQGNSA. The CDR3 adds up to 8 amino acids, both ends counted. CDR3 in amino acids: CASSFQGG.

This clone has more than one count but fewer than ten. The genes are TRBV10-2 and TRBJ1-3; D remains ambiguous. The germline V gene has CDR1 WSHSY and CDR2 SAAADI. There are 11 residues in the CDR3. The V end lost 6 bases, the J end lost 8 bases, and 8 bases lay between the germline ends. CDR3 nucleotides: TGCGCCAGCAGCCCCCGGGACACCATATATTTT. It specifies CASSPRDTIYF.

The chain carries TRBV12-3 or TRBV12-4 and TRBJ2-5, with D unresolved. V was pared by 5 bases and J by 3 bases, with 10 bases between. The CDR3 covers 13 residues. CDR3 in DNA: TGTGCCAGCAGTGCCCGGGTCGAAGAGACCCAGTACTTC. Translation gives CASSARVEETQYF.

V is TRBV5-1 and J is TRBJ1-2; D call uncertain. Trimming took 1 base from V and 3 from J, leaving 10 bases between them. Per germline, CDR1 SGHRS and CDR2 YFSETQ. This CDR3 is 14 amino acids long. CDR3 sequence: CASSLLGSDYGYTF. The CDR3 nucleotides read TGCGCCAGCAGCTTGCTGGGGAGTGACTATGGCTACACCTTC.

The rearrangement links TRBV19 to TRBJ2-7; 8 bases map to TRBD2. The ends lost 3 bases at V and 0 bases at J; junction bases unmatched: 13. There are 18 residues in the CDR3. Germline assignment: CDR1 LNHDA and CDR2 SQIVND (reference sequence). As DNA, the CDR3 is TGTGCCAGTAGTATTCTGTTGTCGCTGAGCGGGAGCTCCTACGAGCAGTACTTC. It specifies CASSILLSLSGSSYEQYF. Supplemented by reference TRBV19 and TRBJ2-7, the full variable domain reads DGGITQSPKYLFRKEGQNVTLSCEQNLNHDAMYWYRQDPGQGLRLIYYSQIVNDFQKGDIAEGYSVSREKKESFPLTVTSAQKNPTAFYLCASSILLSLSGSSYEQYFGPGTRLTVT.

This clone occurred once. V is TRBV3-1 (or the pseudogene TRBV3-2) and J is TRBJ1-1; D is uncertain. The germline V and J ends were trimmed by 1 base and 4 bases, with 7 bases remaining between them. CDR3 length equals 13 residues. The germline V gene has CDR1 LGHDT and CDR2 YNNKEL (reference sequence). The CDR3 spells CASSQVAATEAFF. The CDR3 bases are TGTGCCAGCAGCCAAGTCGCGGCCACTGAAGCTTTCTTT.

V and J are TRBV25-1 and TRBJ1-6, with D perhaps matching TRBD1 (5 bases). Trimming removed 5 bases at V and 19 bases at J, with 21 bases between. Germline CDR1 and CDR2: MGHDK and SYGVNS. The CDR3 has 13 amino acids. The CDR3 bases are TGTGCCAGCAGTTCAACAGGAAGAGAGTTTTATCACTTT. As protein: CASSSTGREFYHF.